A selection of T cell receptor beta chains follows, all from one sample in a study of control samples from healthy donors and cancer patients. Sequencing was performed with immunoSEQ multiplex PCR; in TCRdb, only in-frame clones are kept and a portion is missing. The sample includes roughly 48,000 clones, approximately 90% of them seen just once. Sequenced material: PBMCs. These receptors were obtained from a middle-aged woman with head and neck cancer. CDR3s include the opening cysteine and the closing phenylalanine or tryptophan. The D gene is left open where the match is weak. A clone size is listed for some rows: how often the clone was seen (once, few, many), or a class if it is expanded.

D gene: NA; V gene: TRBV5-4; clone size: NA; J gene: TRBJ1-1; CDR3 protein: CASSSRDGRAVNTEAFF; CDR3 DNA: TGTGCCAGCAGCTCCCGGGACGGACGTGCCGTGAACACTGAAGCTTTCTTT
D gene: NA; V gene: TRBV7-3; clone size: few; J gene: TRBJ1-1; CDR3 protein: CASSSSPGNTEAFF; CDR3 DNA: TGTGCCAGCAGCTCTTCCCCAGGGAACACTGAAGCTTTCTTT
D gene: NA; V gene: TRBV28; clone size: NA; J gene: TRBJ1-5; CDR3 protein: CASSPPRWGSNQPQHF; CDR3 DNA: TGTGCCAGCAGTCCTCCCAGGTGGGGTAGCAATCAGCCCCAGCATTTT
D gene: TRBD1; V gene: TRBV18; clone size: few; J gene: TRBJ2-7; CDR3 protein: CASSPGQGNEQYF; CDR3 DNA: TGTGCCAGCTCACCGGGACAGGGCAACGAGCAGTACTTC
D gene: NA; V gene: TRBV12-3/TRBV12-4; clone size: NA; J gene: TRBJ1-5; CDR3 protein: CASSFGRSQHF; CDR3 DNA: TGTGCCAGCAGTTTTGGGAGGTCCCAGCATTTT
D gene: NA; V gene: TRBV6-1; clone size: NA; J gene: TRBJ1-4; CDR3 protein: CASSEVKGAFNEKLFF; CDR3 DNA: TGTGCCAGCAGTGAAGTGAAAGGTGCCTTTAATGAAAAACTGTTTTTT
D gene: TRBD1; V gene: TRBV19; clone size: few; J gene: TRBJ2-7; CDR3 protein: CASSPDRGRTYEQYF; CDR3 DNA: TGTGCCAGTAGTCCGGACAGGGGGAGAACCTACGAGCAGTACTTC
D gene: TRBD1; V gene: TRBV28; clone size: NA; J gene: TRBJ2-4; CDR3 protein: CASSLIPPGTGLNIQYF; CDR3 DNA: TGTGCCAGCAGTTTAATACCCCCCGGGACAGGGCTAAACATTCAGTACTTC
D gene: NA; V gene: TRBV6-4; clone size: NA; J gene: TRBJ2-3; CDR3 protein: CASNLGGRTDTQYF; CDR3 DNA: TGTGCCAGCAACTTGGGGGGAAGGACAGATACGCAGTATTTT
D gene: NA; V gene: TRBV12-3/TRBV12-4; clone size: NA; J gene: TRBJ2-3; CDR3 protein: CASSRGDTQYF; CDR3 DNA: TGTGCCAGCAGCCGAGGGGATACGCAGTATTTT
D gene: TRBD2; V gene: TRBV5-1; clone size: NA; J gene: TRBJ2-3; CDR3 protein: CASSYGGGADTQYF; CDR3 DNA: TGCGCCAGCAGCTATGGCGGGGGGGCAGATACGCAGTATTTT
D gene: NA; V gene: TRBV28; clone size: NA; J gene: TRBJ2-3; CDR3 protein: CASSLGRTDTQYF; CDR3 DNA: TGTGCCAGCAGTTTAGGGCGCACAGATACGCAGTATTTT
D gene: TRBD1; V gene: TRBV7-8; clone size: NA; J gene: TRBJ1-1; CDR3 protein: CASSLVSAGGNTEAFF; CDR3 DNA: TGTGCCAGCAGCTTAGTATCGGCAGGGGGCAACACTGAAGCTTTCTTT
D gene: TRBD2; V gene: TRBV29-1; clone size: once; J gene: TRBJ2-3; CDR3 protein: CSVNGLAGTDTQYF; CDR3 DNA: TGCAGCGTTAACGGACTAGCGGGAACAGATACGCAGTATTTT
D gene: NA; V gene: TRBV2; clone size: NA; J gene: TRBJ2-5; CDR3 protein: CASRVGGLETQYF; CDR3 DNA: TGTGCCAGCAGAGTGGGTGGGCTGGAGACCCAGTACTTC
D gene: TRBD2; V gene: TRBV7-9; clone size: NA; J gene: TRBJ2-5; CDR3 protein: CASSLYRVAGDQETQYF; CDR3 DNA: TGTGCCAGCAGCTTATATCGGGTAGCGGGGGACCAAGAGACCCAGTACTTC
D gene: NA; V gene: TRBV11-1; clone size: NA; J gene: TRBJ2-6; CDR3 protein: CASSSTRVSGANVLTF; CDR3 DNA: TGTGCCAGCAGCTCCACCAGGGTCTCTGGGGCCAACGTCCTGACTTTC
D gene: TRBD1; V gene: TRBV30; clone size: NA; J gene: TRBJ2-7; CDR3 protein: CAWSAGQGREQYF; CDR3 DNA: TGTGCCTGGAGCGCGGGACAGGGTCGCGAGCAGTACTTC
D gene: NA; V gene: TRBV14; clone size: NA; J gene: TRBJ1-1; CDR3 protein: CASKGEHLNTEAFF; CDR3 DNA: TGTGCCAGTAAGGGGGAACACTTGAACACTGAAGCTTTCTTT
D gene: NA; V gene: TRBV30; clone size: NA; J gene: TRBJ2-7; CDR3 protein: CAFRDTSYEQYF; CDR3 DNA: TGTGCCTTCCGGGACACTTCCTACGAGCAGTACTTC
D gene: NA; V gene: TRBV6-5; clone size: NA; J gene: TRBJ1-2; CDR3 protein: CASSRLGDYGYTF; CDR3 DNA: TGTGCCAGCAGCCGTCTGGGAGACTATGGCTACACCTTC
D gene: NA; V gene: TRBV20-1; clone size: NA; J gene: TRBJ1-2; CDR3 protein: CSASSYGYTF; CDR3 DNA: TGCAGTGCTAGCTCCTATGGCTACACCTTC
D gene: TRBD2; V gene: TRBV27; clone size: NA; J gene: TRBJ2-7; CDR3 protein: CASRQEGLAPTYEQYF; CDR3 DNA: TGTGCCAGCCGACAAGAAGGACTAGCTCCGACCTACGAGCAGTACTTC
D gene: TRBD2; V gene: TRBV5-1; clone size: NA; J gene: TRBJ2-7; CDR3 protein: CARRGGSGGAQEQYF; CDR3 DNA: TGCGCCCGCAGGGGGGGCAGCGGGGGGGCGCAAGAGCAGTACTTC
D gene: NA; V gene: TRBV15; clone size: NA; J gene: TRBJ2-3; CDR3 protein: CATSTPQGRTDTQYF; CDR3 DNA: TGTGCCACCAGCACCCCGCAGGGTAGAACAGATACGCAGTATTTT
D gene: TRBD2; V gene: TRBV7-2; clone size: NA; J gene: TRBJ2-3; CDR3 protein: CASSPGLALDTQYF; CDR3 DNA: TGTGCCAGCAGCCCGGGACTAGCTCTGGATACGCAGTATTTT
D gene: TRBD1; V gene: TRBV19; clone size: NA; J gene: TRBJ1-3; CDR3 protein: CASSRTGGLSSGNTIYF; CDR3 DNA: TGTGCCAGTAGTCGGACAGGCGGACTGAGCTCTGGAAACACCATATATTTT
D gene: TRBD1; V gene: TRBV2; clone size: NA; J gene: TRBJ1-5; CDR3 protein: CASNRGNQPQHF; CDR3 DNA: TGTGCCAGCAACAGGGGGAATCAGCCCCAGCATTTT
D gene: NA; V gene: TRBV27; clone size: NA; J gene: TRBJ2-7; CDR3 protein: CASSLSSGAILYEQYF; CDR3 DNA: TGTGCCAGCAGTTTATCCTCCGGGGCAATACTCTACGAGCAGTACTTC
D gene: TRBD1; V gene: TRBV29-1; clone size: NA; J gene: TRBJ2-1; CDR3 protein: CSVEIQGDYNEQFF; CDR3 DNA: TGCAGCGTTGAGATTCAGGGGGACTACAATGAGCAGTTCTTC
D gene: NA; V gene: TRBV4-1; clone size: NA; J gene: TRBJ2-2; CDR3 protein: CASSPQGKGRELFF; CDR3 DNA: TGCGCCAGCAGCCCCCAGGGCAAGGGTAGGGAGCTGTTTTTT
D gene: TRBD2; V gene: TRBV14; clone size: NA; J gene: TRBJ2-1; CDR3 protein: CASSQDLGSSGIFSSYNEQFF; CDR3 DNA: TGTGCCAGCAGCCAAGATCTCGGGAGTAGCGGGATTTTTAGCTCCTACAATGAGCAGTTCTTC
D gene: NA; V gene: TRBV5-6; clone size: once; J gene: TRBJ1-4; CDR3 protein: CASRRTGSQELFF; CDR3 DNA: TGTGCCAGCAGGCGGACGGGGAGTCAGGAACTGTTTTTT
D gene: NA; V gene: TRBV10-3; clone size: NA; J gene: TRBJ1-1; CDR3 protein: CAISEGENTEAFF; CDR3 DNA: TGTGCCATCAGTGAGGGGGAGAACACTGAAGCTTTCTTT
D gene: NA; V gene: TRBV7-3; clone size: NA; J gene: TRBJ2-3; CDR3 protein: CASSLTYGTDTQYF; CDR3 DNA: TGTGCCAGCAGCTTAACGTATGGCACAGATACGCAGTATTTT
D gene: TRBD2; V gene: TRBV20-1; clone size: NA; J gene: TRBJ2-3; CDR3 protein: CSASPPSGSAMSTDTQYF; CDR3 DNA: TGCAGTGCTAGTCCCCCTAGCGGGAGCGCCATGAGCACAGATACGCAGTATTTT
D gene: NA; V gene: TRBV12-3/TRBV12-4; clone size: once; J gene: TRBJ2-1; CDR3 protein: CASSSRYNEQFF; CDR3 DNA: TGTGCCAGCAGTTCTAGATACAATGAGCAGTTCTTC
D gene: NA; V gene: TRBV25-1; clone size: NA; J gene: TRBJ2-5; CDR3 protein: CASSGVGLETQYF; CDR3 DNA: TGTGCCAGCAGTGGCGTTGGATTGGAGACCCAGTACTTC
D gene: NA; V gene: TRBV19; clone size: once; J gene: TRBJ2-3; CDR3 protein: CASRTGLIDTQYF; CDR3 DNA: TGTGCCAGTAGGACAGGATTAATTGATACGCAGTATTTT
D gene: TRBD2; V gene: TRBV11-2; clone size: NA; J gene: TRBJ2-3; CDR3 protein: CASSHLAGALTDTQYF; CDR3 DNA: TGTGCCAGCAGCCACCTAGCGGGGGCACTCACAGATACGCAGTATTTT
D gene: TRBD1; V gene: TRBV3-1/TRBV3-2; clone size: NA; J gene: TRBJ2-3; CDR3 protein: CASSQEGQGGTDTQYF; CDR3 DNA: TGTGCCAGCAGCCAAGAAGGACAGGGCGGGACAGATACGCAGTATTTT
D gene: NA; V gene: TRBV19; clone size: NA; J gene: TRBJ1-4; CDR3 protein: CASSMGRVNEKLFF; CDR3 DNA: TGTGCCAGTAGTATGGGTAGGGTTAATGAAAAACTGTTTTTT
D gene: NA; V gene: TRBV27; clone size: NA; J gene: TRBJ1-6; CDR3 protein: CASSQERGSPLHF; CDR3 DNA: TGTGCCAGCAGTCAGGAAAGGGGTTCACCCCTCCACTTT
D gene: NA; V gene: TRBV12-3/TRBV12-4; clone size: once; J gene: TRBJ1-1; CDR3 protein: CASSPGHAEAFF; CDR3 DNA: TGTGCCAGCAGTCCCGGGCACGCGGAAGCTTTCTTT
D gene: NA; V gene: TRBV10-1; clone size: NA; J gene: TRBJ2-5; CDR3 protein: CASSEAGSRRTQYF; CDR3 DNA: TGCGCCAGCAGTGAAGCCGGCTCCCGGCGGACCCAGTACTTC